The rows below give T cell receptor beta chains drawn from one sample of a study of T cell repertoires in cytomegalovirus infection. These receptors' targets are unknown. One entry per CDR3 protein results from TCRdb running MiXCR on the reads. The sample shows about 27,000 distinct CDR3 sequences, roughly a fifth of them seen only once. The input for sequencing was CD8+ T cells from cultured PBMCs, taken from culture after CMV antigen stimulation. The source is a human donor in good health (CMV status not recorded). Some clones in this sample may be carry-over from other donors' samples. Both conserved end residues are part of each CDR3. The D gene is left open where the match is weak. Clone size, where shown, is once, few, many, or a class for clones that have expanded.

TRBJ2-7 | . | TRBV7-2 | few | 14 | CASSEGGGAYEQYF | TGTGCCAGCAGCGAGGGGGGCGGGGCCTACGAGCAGTACTTC
TRBJ1-2 | . | TRBV7-2 | many | 12 | CASSLRGRGYTF | TGTGCCAGCAGCTTACGGGGCCGAGGCTACACCTTC
TRBJ2-3 | . | TRBV6-1 | few | 16 | CASSPRGGGLVDTQYF | TGTGCCAGCAGCCCAAGGGGAGGGGGCCTGGTAGATACGCAGTATTTT
TRBJ2-7 | . | TRBV7-2 | many | 13 | CASSLDGPYEQYF | TGTGCCAGCAGCTTAGACGGGCCCTACGAGCAGTACTTC
TRBJ2-5 | . | TRBV6-2/TRBV6-3 | . | 13 | CASSTTNQETQYF | TGTGCCAGCAGTACGACTAACCAAGAGACCCAGTACTTC
TRBJ2-2 | TRBD2 | TRBV7-6 | once | 20 | CASSFRLVAGPYKDTGELFF | TGTGCCAGCAGCTTTAGACTGGTAGCGGGACCCTACAAAGACACCGGGGAGCTGTTTTTT
TRBJ1-1 | TRBD1 | TRBV13 | few | 14 | CASSLRQGNTEAFF | TGTGCCAGCAGCTTAAGACAGGGGAACACTGAAGCTTTCTTT
TRBJ1-6 | TRBD1 | TRBV6-6 | . | 14 | CASRDRQGVSPLHF | TGTGCCAGCAGGGACCGACAGGGAGTTTCACCCCTCCACTTT
TRBJ2-7 | TRBD2 | TRBV5-6 | many | 14 | CASSGGAGPYEQYF | TGTGCCAGCAGCGGGGGAGCGGGACCCTACGAGCAGTACTTC
TRBJ2-1 | . | TRBV7-2 | many | 16 | CACPWGGGEGNNEQFF | TGTGCCTGCCCATGGGGGGGCGGGGAAGGTAACAATGAGCAGTTCTTC
TRBJ2-7 | TRBD1 | TRBV7-9 | many | 13 | CASTGGVGYEQYF | TGTGCCAGCACAGGGGGCGTCGGCTACGAGCAGTACTTC
TRBJ1-2 | TRBD1 | TRBV12-3/TRBV12-4 | many | 15 | CASTTSGQGEDGYTF | TGTGCCAGCACCACGTCAGGACAGGGAGAGGATGGCTACACCTTC
TRBJ1-3 | . | TRBV29-1 | . | 15 | CSAAKEGTAGNTIYF | TGCAGCGCTGCCAAGGAAGGGACTGCTGGAAACACCATATATTTT
TRBJ2-7 | . | TRBV6-1 | few | 12 | CASSEMERGVSF | TGTGCCAGCAGTGAGATGGAAAGGGGAGTTAGCTTC
TRBJ1-3 | . | TRBV5-4 | . | 16 | CASSHLTGTSGNTIYF | TGTGCCAGCAGCCACCTCACAGGGACCTCTGGAAACACCATATATTTT
TRBJ2-3 | . | TRBV27 | few | 13 | CASSWGGTDTQYF | TGTGCCAGCAGTTGGGGGGGCACAGATACGCAGTATTTT
TRBJ2-1 | TRBD2 | TRBV4-3 | few | 21 | CASSQEGIIAGGLSFGDEQFF | TGCGCCAGCAGCCAAGAGGGGATAATAGCGGGAGGGCTCTCTTTTGGCGATGAGCAGTTCTTC
TRBJ1-1 | . | TRBV7-8 | . | 16 | CASSLKRGQTNTEAFF | TGTGCCAGCAGCTTAAAGCGTGGTCAGACGAACACTGAAGCTTTCTTT
TRBJ2-4 | . | TRBV12-3/TRBV12-4 | few | 13 | CATAGPQAPIQYF | TGTGCCACCGCCGGGCCTCAGGCCCCCATTCAGTACTTC